These 16 T cell receptor beta chains came from one sample sequenced in a study of CD8+ T cells in alopecia areata (dated by TCRdb to 2017 to 2018). Library construction relied on the immunoSEQ multiplex PCR assay. RNA was extracted from all samples and reverse transcribed into cDNA, which served as template for TCR sequencing. TCRdb took this table from immuneACCESS and kept in-frame rearrangements with V and J called. Such tables lack part of the clones; where checked against another copy, unresolved V genes explain under half of the gap, and the rest is unexplained. This sample is represented by a few hundred thousand clones; 66% of them were singletons. The biggest ten clones account for around 1.2% of the sample. Read against the paper, the sample's treatment or condition label means: oral pan-JAK inhibitor, 5-10 mg twice daily. Material: CD4+ T cells sorted from blood, obtained at roughly week 45, from a patient treated with tofacitinib. The receptors derive from a human donor with alopecia areata.

CDR3 nucleotides: TGCAGCGTCAGGTCCTCAACCGGGGAGCTGTTTTTT. This codes for CSVRSSTGELFF. This chain uses TRBV29-1 with TRBJ2-2; D is ambiguous. CDR1 is SQVTM and CDR2 is ANQGSEA in the germline V gene. Trimming shortened V by 6 bases and J by 5 bases, and 10 bases separated the two germline ends. There are 12 residues in the CDR3.

This rearrangement joins TRBV6-6 to TRBJ2-3, with 7 bases lining up with TRBD2. The CDR3 spans 14 residues. V lost 3 bases and J lost 3; bases outside the gene matches: 3. The V gene's germline CDR1 is MNHNY and CDR2 SVGAGI (reference sequence). The CDR3 DNA follows: TGTGCCAGCAGTTATCGGCGGGAGACAGATACGCAGTATTTT. Residues: CASSYRRETDTQYF.

In DNA, the CDR3 is TGTGCCATCAGTGGGCTAGCGGGGGGCCCAGACAATGAGCAGTTCTTC. Translating it yields CAISGLAGGPDNEQFF. The chain joins TRBV10-3 to TRBJ2-1; TRBD2 matches 11 bases. With V trimmed by 4 bases and J by 5 bases, 7 bases remained unmatched. This CDR3 is built from 16 residues. Per germline, CDR1 ENHRY and CDR2 SYGVKD.

The J gene is TRBJ2-3, the V gene TRBV5-1; 9 nucleotides match TRBD1. The CDR3 contains 17 residues. Germline V CDR1 and CDR2: SGHRS, YFSETQ. V was clipped by 0 bases and J by 3 bases; unmatched bases: 8. The chain's CDR3 is CASSLGRRDRVTDTQYF. Here the CDR3 DNA reads TGCGCCAGCAGCTTGGGGAGACGGGACAGGGTGACAGATACGCAGTATTTT.

This clone was recorded once. The rearrangement joins TRBV30 to TRBJ1-2, with D possibly matching TRBD1 (6 bases). The germline V gene has CDR1 GTSNPN and CDR2 SVGIG (reference sequence). V lost 5 bases and J 2 bases, leaving 12 bases between the germline ends. CDR3 length: 13 amino acids. CDR3 sequence: CAWGQQPNYGYTF. CDR3 coding DNA: TGTGCCTGGGGACAGCAACCCAACTATGGCTACACCTTC.

This clone was observed a few times. This rearrangement joins TRBV7-2 to TRBJ1-6; TRBD1 aligns across 7 bases. The J segment lost 11 bases and the V segment lost 5 bases, leaving 9 bases of the junction unmatched. This CDR3 has 14 residues. Per the germline V gene, CDR1 is SGHTA and CDR2 is FQGNSA. The CDR3 here is CASSHDRVVAPLHF. CDR3 in DNA: TGTGCCAGCAGCCACGACAGGGTAGTGGCACCCCTCCACTTT.

The chain joins TRBV5-1 to TRBJ1-2; D may be TRBD1 (5 bases). The germline V gene has CDR1 SGHRS and CDR2 YFSETQ. This CDR3 is built from 14 residues. V lost 0 bases to trimming and J lost 5 bases, with 11 bases between them. CDR3 amino acids: CASSLVAGSYGYTF. Here the CDR3 DNA reads TGCGCCAGCAGCTTGGTAGCAGGGTCATATGGCTACACCTTC. The variable domain in full, completed from reference TRBV5-1 and TRBJ1-2, reads KAGVTQTPRYLIKTRGQQVTLSCSPISGHRSVSWYQQTPGQGLQFLFEYFSETQRNKGNFPGRFSGRQFSNSRSEMNVSTLELGDSALYLCASSLVAGSYGYTFGSGTRLTVV.

The chain couples TRBV5-1 to TRBJ2-3; no clear D. The ends were cut back, 6 bases at V and 2 bases at J, with 19 bases in the middle. The germline gives CDR1 SGHRS, CDR2 YFSETQ. The CDR3 contains 16 residues. The CDR3 DNA reads TGCGCCAGCACCAGAGACACCCCAGAACTCACAGATACGCAGTATTTT. Amino acids: CASTRDTPELTDTQYF.

At least ten counts were recorded for this clone. Distinct nucleotide sequences in the sample also encode this CDR3. This chain joins TRBV6-5 and TRBJ1-1; the D is unclear. V lost 6 bases and J lost 3, with 5 bases in between. The CDR3 is 11 amino acids. Germline assignment: CDR1 MNHEY and CDR2 SVGAGI. The DNA for the CDR3 is TGTGCCAGCAGCCGGGACACTGAAGCTTTCTTT. Protein sequence: CASSRDTEAFF.

The genes are TRBV18 and TRBJ1-2, with D unclear. The CDR3 is made up of 12 amino acids. The germline CDR1 and CDR2 sequences are KGHSH and LQKENI. Between the trimmed V and J ends, which lost 2 bases and 3 bases, there was a span of 4 bases. The CDR3, as DNA: TGTGCCAGCTCACCATTAGACTATGGCTACACCTTC. It translates to CASSPLDYGYTF.

J is TRBJ2-7 and V is TRBV5-5, with 8 bases that match TRBD1. V was clipped by 7 bases and J by 3 bases; unmatched bases: 12. The CDR3 loop spans 15 amino acids. The V gene's germline CDR1 is SGHKS and CDR2 YYEKEE (reference sequence). Here the CDR3 reads CASLPDRGYSYEQYF. Here the CDR3 DNA reads TGTGCCAGCCTCCCTGACAGGGGCTATAGCTACGAGCAGTACTTC.

At least ten counts were recorded for this clone. The chain combines TRBV6-1 with TRBJ2-4; 7 nucleotides agree with TRBD1. Germline lookup yields CDR1 MNHNS and CDR2 SASEGT. J gave up 8 bases and V 10 bases, and 8 bases lay outside the gene matches. The CDR3 contains 12 residues. CDR3: CATGQVGDIQYF. DNA of the CDR3: TGTGCCACAGGACAGGTGGGGGACATTCAGTACTTC.

The V gene is TRBV7-3, the J gene TRBJ2-2, with a possible D match to TRBD1 (6 bases). The ends were cut back, 5 bases at V and 5 bases at J, with 18 bases in the middle. CDR3 length: 16 residues. Germline CDR1 SGHTA, CDR2 FQGTGA. CDR3 region: CASSPLGQLSTGELFF. In DNA form, the CDR3 reads TGTGCCAGCAGCCCCCTGGGACAACTTTCTACCGGGGAGCTGTTTTTT.

CDR3 residues: CSGSSSYNEQFF. CDR3 DNA sequence: TGCAGCGGGTCGAGCTCCTACAATGAGCAGTTCTTC. The V gene is TRBV29-1, the J gene TRBJ2-1; D is undetermined. V was shortened by 7 bases and J by 0 bases, with 7 bases between the two germline ends. This CDR3 is built from 12 residues. The germline gives CDR1 SQVTM, CDR2 ANQGSEA.

This clone was detected a few times. The gene calls are TRBV2 and TRBJ2-7, with D perhaps matching TRBD1 (6 bases). CDR1 SNHLY and CDR2 FYNNEI come from the germline V gene. This CDR3 is 12 amino acids long. The V gene lost 7 bases and the J gene lost 6 bases, with 13 bases spanning the gap. CDR3: CASTAQGREQYF. The CDR3 nucleotides are TGTGCCAGCACTGCCCAGGGGCGCGAGCAGTACTTC.

The chain carries TRBV7-2 and TRBJ2-3, with D tentatively TRBD1 (5 bases). Germline CDR1 is SGHTA and CDR2 is FQGNSA. Between the trimmed V and J ends, which lost 1 base and 0 bases, there was a span of 8 bases. The CDR3 extends over 15 amino acids. The CDR3 sequence: CASSLVQGSTDTQYF. The CDR3 region has the DNA TGTGCCAGCAGCTTAGTCCAGGGTAGCACAGATACGCAGTATTTT. Full variable domain (remainder filled in from reference TRBV7-2 and TRBJ2-3): GAGVSQSPSNKVTEKGKDVELRCDPISGHTALYWYRQSLGQGLEFLIYFQGNSAPDKSGLPSDRFSAERTGGSVSTLTIQRTQQEDSAVYLCASSLVQGSTDTQYFGPGTRLTVL.